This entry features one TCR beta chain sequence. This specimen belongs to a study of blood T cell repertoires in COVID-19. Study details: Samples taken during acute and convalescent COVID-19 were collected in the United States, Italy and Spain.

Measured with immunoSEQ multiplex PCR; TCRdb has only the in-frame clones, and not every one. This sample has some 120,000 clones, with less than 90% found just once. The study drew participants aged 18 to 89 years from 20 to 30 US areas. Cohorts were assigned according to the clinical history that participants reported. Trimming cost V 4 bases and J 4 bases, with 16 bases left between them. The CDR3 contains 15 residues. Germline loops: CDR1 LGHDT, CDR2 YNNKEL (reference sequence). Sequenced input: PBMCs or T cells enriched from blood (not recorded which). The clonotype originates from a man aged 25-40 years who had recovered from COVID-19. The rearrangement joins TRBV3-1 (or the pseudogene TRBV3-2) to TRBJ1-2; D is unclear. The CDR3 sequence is CASSPRREPGYGYTF. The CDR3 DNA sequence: TGTGCCAGCAGCCCTCGGCGGGAACCAGGCTATGGCTACACCTTC.